These 24 T cell receptor beta chains share one sample of origin, sequenced in a study of response to subunit inactivated influenza vaccine. TCRdb reanalysed the RT-PCR reads using MiXCR and keeps one entry per CDR3 protein. This table has 590,000 or so distinct CDR3 sequences, approximately 14% appearing once. This specimen consisted of PBMCs from blood, obtained 14 to 15 days before vaccination. The receptors stem from a man aged 50 or older who received an inactivated influenza vaccine.

This clonotype was seen a few times. The V gene is TRBV20-1, the J gene TRBJ2-1; 11 bases fit TRBD2. The CDR3 length is 16 residues. The V gene end was trimmed by 1 base and the J gene end by 6 bases; junction bases not matched to a gene: 8. Germline values: CDR1 DFQATT, CDR2 SNEGSKA (reference sequence). The CDR3 DNA is TGCAGTGCTAGAGCCCTAGCGGGAGGAGTTGGCAATGAGCAGTTCTTC. This encodes CSARALAGGVGNEQFF.

The chain has TRBV15 and TRBJ2-5; D unresolved. Deletions cut 0 bases from V and 4 bases from J, with 6 bases between. There are 13 residues in the CDR3. Looked up from germline, CDR1 is LNHNV and CDR2 is YYDKDF (reference sequence). As DNA, the CDR3 is TGTGCCACCAGCAGAGATAGGCTAGAGACCCAGTACTTC. Translated: CATSRDRLETQYF.

The rearrangement joins TRBV7-2 to TRBJ2-7; perhaps TRBD1 as D (5 bases). Per the germline V gene, CDR1 is SGHTA and CDR2 is FQGNSA. This CDR3 is 14 amino acids long. With 1 base removed from V and 7 bases from J, the gap between germline ends came to 14 bases. DNA of the CDR3: TGTGCCAGCAGCTTAGTAGCAGGGCCTGGGGAGCAGTACTTC. Protein product: CASSLVAGPGEQYF.

This clonotype occurred a few times. This chain links TRBV5-1 with TRBJ2-1; a weak D match, TRBD2 (5 bases). The germline V gene encodes CDR1 SGHRS and CDR2 YFSETQ. This CDR3 has 15 amino acids. With 1 base removed from V and 5 bases from J, the gap between germline ends came to 13 bases. DNA for the CDR3: TGCGCCAGCAGCTTGTTGCCATCGGGGAACAATGAGCAGTTCTTC. This gives the protein CASSLLPSGNNEQFF. The entire variable domain, with the rest obtained from reference TRBV5-1 and TRBJ2-1, is as follows: KAGVTQTPRYLIKTRGQQVTLSCSPISGHRSVSWYQQTPGQGLQFLFEYFSETQRNKGNFPGRFSGRQFSNSRSEMNVSTLELGDSALYLCASSLLPSGNNEQFFGPGTRLTVL.

This clonotype was observed a few times. The J gene is TRBJ2-7, the V gene TRBV20-1, with TRBD1 matching 11 bases. The CDR3 loop spans 13 amino acids. The V gene end was trimmed by 8 bases and the J gene end by 5 bases; junction bases not matched to a gene: 8. Germline V lookup: CDR1 DFQATT, CDR2 SNEGSKA (reference sequence). CDR3 amino acids: CSTQGQGANEQYF. The CDR3 DNA reads TGCAGTACCCAAGGACAGGGGGCCAACGAGCAGTACTTC.

The rearrangement uses TRBV12-3 or TRBV12-4 and TRBJ1-6; D gene ambiguous. The CDR3 runs to 11 residues. V was clipped by 3 bases and J by 10 bases, with 4 bases between them. CDR3 DNA: TGTGCCAGCAGTTTTAACTCACCCCTCCACTTT. Translated, it gives CASSFNSPLHF.

The chain carries TRBV29-1 and TRBJ2-5; maybe TRBD2 (5 bases). Germline V gene data show CDR1 as SQVTM and CDR2 as ANQGSEA. Deletions cut 7 bases from V and 3 bases from J, with 18 bases between. The CDR3 length is 14 residues. CDR3 nucleotide sequence: TGCAGCGCATCGCGGAGGAATCGGGAAGAGACCCAGTACTTC. Residues: CSASRRNREETQYF.

V usage is TRBV29-1 and J usage is TRBJ2-1, with 8 bases lining up with TRBD2. Germline-derived CDR1 and CDR2 are SQVTM and ANQGSEA. The CDR3 sequence is 12 residues long. J gave up 5 bases and V 6 bases, and 3 bases lay outside the gene matches. The CDR3, as DNA: TGCAGCGTGGGACTAGTCAACAATGAGCAGTTCTTC. This sequence encodes CSVGLVNNEQFF.

The V and J genes are TRBV12-3 or TRBV12-4 and TRBJ2-3; D gene ambiguous. V gave up 6 bases and J gave up 6 bases, with 19 bases separating them. CDR3 length: 15 residues. CDR3: CASSPTVPSSDTQYF. The CDR3 coding sequence is TGTGCCAGCAGCCCGACTGTTCCCTCCTCCGATACGCAGTATTTT.

V gene TRBV3-1 combines with J gene TRBJ1-1; tentatively, D is TRBD1 (5 bases). CDR3 length: 14 amino acids. Germline-derived CDR1 and CDR2 are LGHDT and YNNKEL (reference sequence). V was trimmed by 1 base and J by 1 base, leaving 7 bases between them. This CDR3 is CASSQVQGNTEAFF. Written as DNA, the CDR3 is TGTGCCAGCAGCCAAGTGCAGGGGAACACTGAAGCTTTCTTT.

The V gene is TRBV6-4, the J gene TRBJ2-3, with D unresolved. This CDR3 has 15 amino acids. Trimming stripped 1 base from V and 0 bases from J, with 8 bases between. In germline, CDR1 is MRHNA, CDR2 SNTAGT. CDR3 amino acids: CASSDFPTSTDTQYF. DNA of the CDR3: TGTGCCAGCAGTGACTTCCCGACAAGCACAGATACGCAGTATTTT.

Concerning this clonotype: A junction end diverges from the germline sequence, so it may reflect a read error. The chain has TRBV2 and TRBJ2-3; D is ambiguous. CDR3 length: 12 amino acids. Per germline, CDR1 SNHLY and CDR2 FYNNEI. CDR3 sequence: CASREGSNTQYF. CDR3 bases: TGTGCCAGCAGGGAAGGGTCGAATACGCAGTATTTT.

This clonotype was picked up many times. The chain is built from TRBV28 and TRBJ2-1; D perhaps matches TRBD1 (5 bases). Germline assignment: CDR1 MDHEN and CDR2 SYDVKM. With 4 bases removed from V and 8 bases from J, the gap between germline ends came to 18 bases. CDR3 length equals 15 residues. As DNA, the CDR3 is TGTGCCAGCAGTTCACCAGGGCCCGCCGTGGATGAGCAGTTCTTC. Protein product: CASSSPGPAVDEQFF. Based on the CDR3 plus reference TRBV28 and TRBJ2-1, the full variable domain is DVKVTQSSRYLVKRTGEKVFLECVQDMDHENMFWYRQDPGLGLRLIYFSYDVKMKEKGDIPEGYSVSREKKERFSLILESASTNQTSMYLCASSSPGPAVDEQFFGPGTRLTVL.

This clonotype was found many times. The chain couples TRBV12-3 or TRBV12-4 to TRBJ2-2; D possibly corresponds to TRBD2 (6 bases). V was cut by 5 bases and J by 2 bases, with 12 bases left in between. CDR3 length: 15 amino acids. CDR3 in DNA: TGTGCCAGCAGTCTGGGACTTACTAACACCGGGGAGCTGTTTTTT. Translating it yields CASSLGLTNTGELFF.

The sample holds a few counts of this clonotype. This chain links TRBV15 with TRBJ2-7, with 7 bases aligning to TRBD2. V shed 3 bases and J 4 bases; nucleotides not matched to a gene: 12. The CDR3 sequence is 16 residues long. Germline CDR1 is LNHNV and CDR2 is YYDKDF (reference sequence). The CDR3 is CATSRGMAGVRYEQYF. The DNA of the CDR3 is TGTGCCACCAGCAGGGGGATGGCGGGAGTACGGTACGAGCAGTACTTC.

This clonotype was detected a few times. V usage is TRBV12-3 or TRBV12-4 and J usage is TRBJ2-1; tentatively, D is TRBD2 (6 bases). Trimming removed 6 bases from V and 10 bases from J, with 19 bases in between. The CDR3 is 14 amino acids. CDR3 coding DNA: TGTGCCAGCAGGGGGAGGCGGGGAAGGTTAGAGCAGTTCTTC. Translating gives CASRGRRGRLEQFF.

In this sample, this clonotype turned up a few times. The chain recombines TRBV20-1 with TRBJ2-6; no firm D call. The CDR3 spans 14 residues. Germline loops: CDR1 DFQATT, CDR2 SNEGSKA (reference sequence). Deletions cut 6 bases from V and 0 bases from J, with 9 bases between. CDR3 sequence reads: CSAETSSGANVLTF. In DNA, the CDR3 is TGCAGTGCGGAGACAAGCTCTGGGGCCAACGTCCTGACTTTC.

This clonotype occurred a few times. V is TRBV6-2 or TRBV6-3 and J is TRBJ2-2; 7 nucleotides align to TRBD2. The length of the CDR3 is 16 residues. Per the germline V gene, CDR1 is MNHEY and CDR2 is SVGEGT. With 2 bases clipped from V and 4 bases from J, the junction kept 7 bases outside the gene matches. The CDR3 nucleotides are TGTGCCAGCAGTTACGAAGCGGGAAGGGGCACCGGGGAGCTGTTTTTT. This gives the protein CASSYEAGRGTGELFF.

The rearrangement uses TRBV5-1 and TRBJ1-2, with D unclear. The germline V gene has CDR1 SGHRS and CDR2 YFSETQ. V lost 2 bases, J lost 5 bases, and 7 bases lay in between. The CDR3 spans 12 residues. Here the CDR3 DNA reads TGCGCCAGCAGCTTACGAGATTATGGCTACACCTTC. Its translation: CASSLRDYGYTF.

The table lists this clonotype with a few counts. The chain couples TRBV10-3 to TRBJ1-2; D unresolved. The CDR3 is 15 residues long. Trimming shortened V by 8 bases and J by 0 bases, and 16 bases separated the two germline ends. Per germline, CDR1 ENHRY and CDR2 SYGVKD. CDR3 nucleotides: TGTGCCATCGGGAGGACGTCGGATACTAACTATGGCTACACCTTC. This gives the protein CAIGRTSDTNYGYTF.

CDR3 nucleotide sequence: TGTGCCAGCAGCCAAGTTGGGGGAAACACCGGGGAGCTGTTTTTT. It is translated as CASSQVGGNTGELFF. V is TRBV14 and J is TRBJ2-2, with D possibly being TRBD1 or TRBD2 (5 bases each). This CDR3 has 15 amino acids. Trimming stripped 1 base from V and 2 bases from J, with 8 bases between. Per germline, CDR1 SGHDN and CDR2 FVKESK.

The chain recombines TRBV12-3 or TRBV12-4 with TRBJ2-7, with 9 bases aligning to TRBD1. V lost 5 bases, J lost 7 bases, and 6 bases stayed unmatched. This CDR3 spans 13 amino acids. The CDR3 DNA follows: TGTGCCAGCAGTCTGAAAGGGACAGGGGAGCAGTACTTC. Protein product: CASSLKGTGEQYF.

This clonotype was seen only a few times. The chain combines TRBV7-2 with TRBJ2-5; 7 nucleotides align to TRBD2. The V and J ends lost 5 bases and 7 bases, in that order; junction bases with no gene match: 7. The germline V gene has CDR1 SGHTA and CDR2 FQGNSA. There are 13 residues in the CDR3. CDR3 residues: CASSRDWGGTQYF. The CDR3 nucleotides are TGTGCCAGCAGCCGGGACTGGGGGGGGACCCAGTACTTC.

This clonotype came up a few times. The CDR3 DNA follows: TGTGCCAGCAGCCCACGAGCGGGGGCTTTCAGACGCACCGGGGAGCTGTTTTTT. It is translated as CASSPRAGAFRRTGELFF. The chain couples TRBV12-3 or TRBV12-4 to TRBJ2-2; 8 positions agree with TRBD2. The CDR3 covers 18 residues. The junction had 16 bases not matched to a gene; V was cut back by 6 bases and J by 4 bases.